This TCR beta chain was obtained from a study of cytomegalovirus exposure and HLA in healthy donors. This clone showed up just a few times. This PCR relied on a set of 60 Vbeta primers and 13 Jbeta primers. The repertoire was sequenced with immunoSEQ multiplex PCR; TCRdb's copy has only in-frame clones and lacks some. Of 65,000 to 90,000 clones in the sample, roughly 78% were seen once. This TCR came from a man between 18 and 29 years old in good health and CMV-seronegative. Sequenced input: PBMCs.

CDR3 residues: CASSLDRLSYEQYF. The CDR3 DNA is TGCGCCAGCAGCTTGGACAGGCTATCCTACGAGCAGTACTTC. The chain has TRBV5-1 and TRBJ2-7, with TRBD1 as a possible D gene (5 bases). The V and J ends lost 0 bases and 1 base respectively, with 8 bases between them. Per germline, CDR1 SGHRS and CDR2 YFSETQ. The CDR3 sequence is 14 residues long.